This T cell receptor beta chain is from a study of cytomegalovirus exposure and HLA in healthy donors. Study-wide results and limits: Some public TCRs appeared in many individuals, while most sequences were rare.

The CDR3 contains 14 residues. Germline CDR1 is SGHRS and CDR2 is YFSETQ. V was trimmed by 3 bases and J by 4 bases, leaving 11 bases between them. Primers for the PCR totalled 60 Vbeta and 13 Jbeta. The data were produced by immunoSEQ multiplex PCR, yet TCRdb's version contains in-frame clones alone and is incomplete. The data hold some 120,000 clones, with 80% observed a single time. A word on this clone: Its antigen remains unidentified.

This chain joins TRBV5-1 and TRBJ2-1; TRBD1 is a possible D gene (5 bases). Sequencing input: PBMCs. The TCR sequence derives from a man in his forties in good health and CMV-seronegative. Written as DNA, the CDR3 is TGCGCCAGCAGCTCACTGGGGCCTTACAATGAGCAGTTCTTC. Translating it yields CASSSLGPYNEQFF.